The subject of this entry is one T cell receptor (beta chain). Its antigen is undetermined. The record originates from a study of identifying expanded T cells in peripheral blood. The study, taken as a whole, reports: Differentially abundant clones: around 1.2 between replicates, around 16 at 2 to 3 weeks, less than 20 at four.

This table comes from immunoSEQ multiplex PCR, and its TCRdb copy is limited to in-frame clones, with some not included. This table holds about 94,000 clones, approximately 91% found once. The source material was blood. This clonotype originated in a person aged 18-69 years in good health.

This chain's CDR3 is CASSDGTNTGELFF. CDR3 coding DNA: TGTGCCAGCAGTGACGGGACGAACACCGGGGAGCTGTTTTTT. The gene calls are TRBV6-4 and TRBJ2-2; D gene unclear. Trimming shortened V by 2 bases and J by 0 bases, and 4 bases separated the two germline ends. This CDR3 spans 14 amino acids. The V gene's germline CDR1 is MRHNA and CDR2 SNTAGT.